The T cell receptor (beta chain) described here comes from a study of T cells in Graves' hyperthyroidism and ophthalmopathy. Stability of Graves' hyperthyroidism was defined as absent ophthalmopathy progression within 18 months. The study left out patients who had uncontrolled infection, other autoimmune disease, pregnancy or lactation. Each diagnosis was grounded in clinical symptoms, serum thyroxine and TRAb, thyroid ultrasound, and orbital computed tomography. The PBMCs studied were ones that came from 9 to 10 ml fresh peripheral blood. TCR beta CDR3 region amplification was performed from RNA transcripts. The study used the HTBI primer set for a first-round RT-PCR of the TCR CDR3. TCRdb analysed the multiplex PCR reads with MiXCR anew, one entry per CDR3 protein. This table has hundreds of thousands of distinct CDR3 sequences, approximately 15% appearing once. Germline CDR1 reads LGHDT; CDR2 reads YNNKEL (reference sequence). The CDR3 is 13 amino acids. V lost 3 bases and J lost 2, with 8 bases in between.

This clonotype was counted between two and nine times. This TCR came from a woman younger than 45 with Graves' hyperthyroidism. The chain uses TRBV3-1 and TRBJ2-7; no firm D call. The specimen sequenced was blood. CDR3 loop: CASSQSGTYEQYF. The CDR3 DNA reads TGTGCCAGCAGCCAGTCAGGCACCTACGAGCAGTACTTC.